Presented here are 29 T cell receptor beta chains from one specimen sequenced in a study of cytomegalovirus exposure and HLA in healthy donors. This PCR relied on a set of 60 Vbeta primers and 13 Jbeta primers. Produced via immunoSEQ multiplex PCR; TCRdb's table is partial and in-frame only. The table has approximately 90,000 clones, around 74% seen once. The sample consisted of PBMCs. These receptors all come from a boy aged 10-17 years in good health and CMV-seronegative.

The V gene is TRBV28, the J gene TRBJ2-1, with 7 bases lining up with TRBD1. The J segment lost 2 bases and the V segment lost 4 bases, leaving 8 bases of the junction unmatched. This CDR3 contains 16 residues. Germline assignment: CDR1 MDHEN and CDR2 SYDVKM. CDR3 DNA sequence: TGTGCCAGCAGTTACGTTGGGACAGAAGCCTACAATGAGCAGTTCTTC. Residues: CASSYVGTEAYNEQFF.

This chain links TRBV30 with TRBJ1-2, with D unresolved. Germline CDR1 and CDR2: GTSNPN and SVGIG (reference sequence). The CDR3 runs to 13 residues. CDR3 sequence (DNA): TGTGCATCGGACGACGCGAGCGGCCATGGCTACACCTTC. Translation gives CASDDASGHGYTF.

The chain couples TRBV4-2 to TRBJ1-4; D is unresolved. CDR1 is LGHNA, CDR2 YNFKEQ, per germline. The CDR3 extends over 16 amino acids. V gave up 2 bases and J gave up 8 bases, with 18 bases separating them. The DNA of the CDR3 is TGTGCCAGCAGCCAATCTGCACAGCGGGCCTACGAAAAACTGTTTTTT. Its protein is CASSQSAQRAYEKLFF.

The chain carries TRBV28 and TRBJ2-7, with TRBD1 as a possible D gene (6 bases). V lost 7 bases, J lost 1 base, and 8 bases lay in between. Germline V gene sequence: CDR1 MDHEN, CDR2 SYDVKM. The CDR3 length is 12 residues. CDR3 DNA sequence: TGTGCCAGCAAGGACAGTTCCTACGAGCAGTACTTC. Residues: CASKDSSYEQYF.

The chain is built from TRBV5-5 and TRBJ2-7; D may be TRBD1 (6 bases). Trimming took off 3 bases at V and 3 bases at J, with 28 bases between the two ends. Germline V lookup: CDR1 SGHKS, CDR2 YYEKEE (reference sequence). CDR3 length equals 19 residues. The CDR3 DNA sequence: TGTGCCAGCAGCTCAGGGGTTTACGGGATCACAACCTATAGCTACGAGCAGTACTTC. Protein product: CASSSGVYGITTYSYEQYF.

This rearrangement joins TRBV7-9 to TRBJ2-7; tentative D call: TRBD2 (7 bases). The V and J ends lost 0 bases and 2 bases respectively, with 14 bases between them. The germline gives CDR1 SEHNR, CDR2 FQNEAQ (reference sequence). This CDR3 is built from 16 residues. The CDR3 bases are TGTGCCAGCAGCTTAGCGGGGAGGGGGTCCACCTACGAGCAGTACTTC. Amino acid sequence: CASSLAGRGSTYEQYF. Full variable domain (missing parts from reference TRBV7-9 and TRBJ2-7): DTGVSQNPRHKITKRGQNVTFRCDPISEHNRLYWYRQTLGQGPEFLTYFQNEAQLEKSRLLSDRFSAERPKGSFSTLEIQRTEQGDSAMYLCASSLAGRGSTYEQYFGPGTRLTVT.

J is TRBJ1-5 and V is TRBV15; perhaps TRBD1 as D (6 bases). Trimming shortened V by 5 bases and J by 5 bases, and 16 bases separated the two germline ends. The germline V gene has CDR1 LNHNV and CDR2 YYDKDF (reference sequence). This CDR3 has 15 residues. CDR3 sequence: CATSRSGQSYQPQHF. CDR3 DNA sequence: TGTGCCACCAGCCGATCTGGACAGTCGTATCAGCCCCAGCATTTT.

DNA for the CDR3: TGTGCCAGTACCCCGAGAGGGAGGGGAGAGACCCAGTACTTC. Protein sequence: CASTPRGRGETQYF. The rearrangement uses TRBV19 and TRBJ2-5, with 7 bases matching TRBD2. V lost 7 bases to trimming and J lost 4 bases; unmatched junction nucleotides: 9. Germline CDR1 and CDR2: LNHDA and SQIVND (reference sequence). The CDR3 consists of 14 residues.

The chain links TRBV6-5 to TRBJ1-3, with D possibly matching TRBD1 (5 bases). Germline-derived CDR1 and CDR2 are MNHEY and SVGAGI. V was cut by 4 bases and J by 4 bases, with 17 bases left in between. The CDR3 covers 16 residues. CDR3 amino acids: CASSSPGGVEGNTIYF. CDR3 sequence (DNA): TGTGCCAGCAGTTCACCCGGAGGGGTGGAAGGAAACACCATATATTTT.

CDR3 nucleotide sequence: TGTGCCAGCAGTTTACGGAGAGATAGCAATCAGCCCCAGCATTTT. Its protein product is CASSLRRDSNQPQHF. The genes are TRBV28 and TRBJ1-5; D is undetermined. There are 15 residues in the CDR3. The V gene's germline CDR1 is MDHEN and CDR2 SYDVKM. V was shortened by 2 bases and J by 0 bases, with 8 bases between the two germline ends.

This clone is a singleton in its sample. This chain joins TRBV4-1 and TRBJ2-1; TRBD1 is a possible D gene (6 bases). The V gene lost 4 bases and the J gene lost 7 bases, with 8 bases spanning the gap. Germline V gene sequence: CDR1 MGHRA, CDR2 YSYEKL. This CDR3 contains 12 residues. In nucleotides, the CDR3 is TGCGCCAGCAGCCTTACAGGGAATGAGCAGTTCTTC. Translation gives CASSLTGNEQFF.

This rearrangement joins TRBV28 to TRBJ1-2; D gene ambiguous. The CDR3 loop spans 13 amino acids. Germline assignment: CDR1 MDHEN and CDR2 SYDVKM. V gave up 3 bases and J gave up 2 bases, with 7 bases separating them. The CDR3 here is CASSLQANYGYTF. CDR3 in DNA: TGTGCCAGCAGTTTGCAGGCAAACTATGGCTACACCTTC.

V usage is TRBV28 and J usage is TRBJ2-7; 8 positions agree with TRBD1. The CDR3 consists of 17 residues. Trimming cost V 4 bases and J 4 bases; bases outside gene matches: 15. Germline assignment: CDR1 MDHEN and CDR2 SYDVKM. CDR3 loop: CASSSPSRGLFPYEQYF. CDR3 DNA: TGTGCCAGCAGTTCCCCATCCAGGGGGCTTTTCCCTTACGAGCAGTACTTC.

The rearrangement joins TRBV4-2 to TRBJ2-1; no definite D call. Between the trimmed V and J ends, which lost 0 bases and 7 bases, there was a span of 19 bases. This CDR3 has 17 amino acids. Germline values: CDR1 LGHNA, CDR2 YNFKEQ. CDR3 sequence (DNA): TGTGCCAGCAGCCAAGAAGTTGGCCCCCACCCTAGGAATGAGCAGTTCTTC. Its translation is CASSQEVGPHPRNEQFF.

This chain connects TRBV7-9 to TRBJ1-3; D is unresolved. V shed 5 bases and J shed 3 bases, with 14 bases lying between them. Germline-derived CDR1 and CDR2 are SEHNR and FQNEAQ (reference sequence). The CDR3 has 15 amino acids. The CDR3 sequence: CASSPRERLGNTIYF. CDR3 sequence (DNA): TGTGCCAGCAGCCCAAGAGAACGTCTTGGAAACACCATATATTTT.

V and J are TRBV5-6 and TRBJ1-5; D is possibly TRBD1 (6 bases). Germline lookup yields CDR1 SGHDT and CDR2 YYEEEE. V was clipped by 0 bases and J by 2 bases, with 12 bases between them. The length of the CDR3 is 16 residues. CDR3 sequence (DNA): TGTGCCAGCAGCTTGGCCCGCAGGGGAGGCAATCAGCCCCAGCATTTT. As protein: CASSLARRGGNQPQHF.

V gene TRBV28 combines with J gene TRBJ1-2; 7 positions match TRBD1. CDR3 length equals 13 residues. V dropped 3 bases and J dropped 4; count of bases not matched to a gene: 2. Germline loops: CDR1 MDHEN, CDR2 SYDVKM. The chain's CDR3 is CASSFNRGYGYTF. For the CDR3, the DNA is TGTGCCAGCAGTTTCAACAGGGGCTATGGCTACACCTTC.

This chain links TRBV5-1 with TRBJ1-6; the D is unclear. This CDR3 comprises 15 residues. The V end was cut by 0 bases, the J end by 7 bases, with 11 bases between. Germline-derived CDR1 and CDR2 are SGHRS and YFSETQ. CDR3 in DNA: TGCGCCAGCAGCTTGGTCCAGGCTCCCAATTCACCCCTCCACTTT. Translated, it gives CASSLVQAPNSPLHF.

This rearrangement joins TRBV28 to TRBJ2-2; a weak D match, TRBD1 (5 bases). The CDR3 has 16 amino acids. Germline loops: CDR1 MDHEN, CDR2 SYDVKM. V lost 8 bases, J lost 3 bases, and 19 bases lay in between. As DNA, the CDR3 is TGTGCCAGCCTGTTCAGGGTTCCGACGCACACCGGGGAGCTGTTTTTT. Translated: CASLFRVPTHTGELFF.

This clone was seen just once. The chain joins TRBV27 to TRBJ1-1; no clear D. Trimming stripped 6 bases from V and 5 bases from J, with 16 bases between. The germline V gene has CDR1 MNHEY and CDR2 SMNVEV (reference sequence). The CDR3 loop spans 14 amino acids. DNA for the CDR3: TGTGCCAGCAGCCCCACCCGGCTGGAGACTGAAGCTTTCTTT. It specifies CASSPTRLETEAFF.

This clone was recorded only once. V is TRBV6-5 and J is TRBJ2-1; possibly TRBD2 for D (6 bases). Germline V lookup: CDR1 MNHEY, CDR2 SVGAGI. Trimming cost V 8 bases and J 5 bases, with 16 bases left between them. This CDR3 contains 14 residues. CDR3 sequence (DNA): TGTGCCAGCCAAGGTAGCGGAACCCACAATGAGCAGTTCTTC. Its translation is CASQGSGTHNEQFF.

CDR3 protein: CASSDGAGTQYF. The CDR3, as DNA: TGTGCCAGCAGTGACGGAGCCGGGACCCAGTACTTC. The chain carries TRBV2 and TRBJ2-5, with D uncertain. The CDR3 is 12 amino acids. The germline V and J ends were trimmed by 3 bases and 7 bases, with 9 bases remaining between them. The germline V gene encodes CDR1 SNHLY and CDR2 FYNNEI.

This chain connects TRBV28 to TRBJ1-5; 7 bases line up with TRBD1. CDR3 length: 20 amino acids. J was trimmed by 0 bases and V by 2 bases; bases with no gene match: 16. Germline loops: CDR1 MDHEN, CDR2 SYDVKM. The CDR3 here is CASSLARNRGRSFSNQPQHF. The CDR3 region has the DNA TGTGCCAGCAGTTTAGCCCGAAACAGGGGACGGTCCTTTAGCAATCAGCCCCAGCATTTT.

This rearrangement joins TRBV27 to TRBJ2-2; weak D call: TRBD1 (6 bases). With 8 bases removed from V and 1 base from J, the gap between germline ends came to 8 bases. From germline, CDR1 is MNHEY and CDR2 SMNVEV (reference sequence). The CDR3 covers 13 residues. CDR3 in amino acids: CASGGRNTGELFF. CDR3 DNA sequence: TGTGCCAGCGGGGGCAGGAACACCGGGGAGCTGTTTTTT.

In nucleotides, the CDR3 is TGCAGCGTTGTGGAGGCCGGGAGCTCCTACGAGCAGTACTTC. It translates to CSVVEAGSSYEQYF. This chain joins TRBV29-1 and TRBJ2-7; D is perhaps TRBD2 (6 bases). Germline CDR1 is SQVTM and CDR2 is ANQGSEA. The CDR3 spans 14 residues. The ends were cut back, 4 bases at V and 0 bases at J, with 13 bases in the middle.

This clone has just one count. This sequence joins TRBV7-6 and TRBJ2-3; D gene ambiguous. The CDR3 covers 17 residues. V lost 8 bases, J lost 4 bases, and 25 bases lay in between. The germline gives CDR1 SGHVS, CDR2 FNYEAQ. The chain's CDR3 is CASYLVPGPCVADTQYF. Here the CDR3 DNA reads TGTGCCAGCTATTTAGTGCCGGGTCCCTGCGTCGCAGATACGCAGTATTTT.

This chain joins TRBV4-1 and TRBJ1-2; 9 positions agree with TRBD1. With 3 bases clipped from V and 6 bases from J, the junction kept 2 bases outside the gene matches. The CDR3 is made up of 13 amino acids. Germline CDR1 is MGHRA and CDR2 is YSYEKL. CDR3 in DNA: TGCGCCAGCAGCCAGGGGACAGGGAATGGCTACACCTTC. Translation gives CASSQGTGNGYTF.

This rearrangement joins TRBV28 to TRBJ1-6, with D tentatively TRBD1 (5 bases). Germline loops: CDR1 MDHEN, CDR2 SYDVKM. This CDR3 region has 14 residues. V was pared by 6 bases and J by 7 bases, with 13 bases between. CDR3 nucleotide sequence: TGTGCCAGCAGCTCGGGACTGGGCAATTCACCCCTCCACTTT. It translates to CASSSGLGNSPLHF.

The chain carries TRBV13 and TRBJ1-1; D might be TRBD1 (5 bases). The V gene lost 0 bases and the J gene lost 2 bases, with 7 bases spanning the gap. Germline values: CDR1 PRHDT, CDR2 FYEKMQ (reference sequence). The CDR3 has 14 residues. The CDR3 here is CASSLGGPNTEAFF. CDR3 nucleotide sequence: TGTGCCAGCAGCTTAGGGGGGCCAAACACTGAAGCTTTCTTT.